These 19 T cell receptor beta chains were sequenced from one sample in a study of blood T cell repertoires in COVID-19. The table came from immunoSEQ multiplex PCR; TCRdb's copy has only in-frame clones and leaves some out. Of some 26,000 clones detected, roughly nine tenths appear once; the ten largest clones hold approximately 2.5%. The sample taken for sequencing was peripheral blood. These receptors originate from a human donor in a cohort sampled during active COVID-19.

This rearrangement joins TRBV7-9 to TRBJ1-2, with a tentative D call TRBD1 (6 bases). The CDR3 length is 13 residues. Germline assignment: CDR1 SEHNR and CDR2 FQNEAQ (reference sequence). V lost 5 bases and J 7 bases, leaving 14 bases between the germline ends. This CDR3 is CASSITGSGGYTF. The CDR3 DNA sequence: TGTGCCAGCAGCATAACAGGGTCTGGTGGCTACACCTTC.

The chain carries TRBV9 and TRBJ2-2; D is perhaps TRBD2 (5 bases). This CDR3 has 15 amino acids. The germline V and J ends were trimmed by 2 bases and 2 bases, with 10 bases remaining between them. In germline, CDR1 is SGDLS, CDR2 YYNGEE. The CDR3 nucleotides read TGTGCCAGCAGCGTGGGCAGCGGAAACACCGGGGAGCTGTTTTTT. It translates to CASSVGSGNTGELFF.

The rearrangement joins TRBV2 to TRBJ1-2, with D perhaps matching TRBD1 (5 bases). The CDR3 sequence is 13 residues long. V dropped 3 bases and J dropped 4 bases, with 9 bases sitting between them. The V gene's germline CDR1 is SNHLY and CDR2 FYNNEI. CDR3: CASSDRQLYGYTF. Here the CDR3 DNA reads TGTGCCAGCAGTGATCGACAGCTCTATGGCTACACCTTC.

The chain links TRBV6-5 to TRBJ2-7, with D possibly matching TRBD1 (6 bases). The V end lost 7 bases, the J end lost 5 bases, and 18 bases lay between the germline ends. The CDR3 extends over 14 amino acids. CDR1 and CDR2 from the germline V gene are MNHEY and SVGAGI. CDR3 sequence: CASNSLGQFNEQYF. DNA of the CDR3: TGTGCCAGCAACAGCTTAGGACAGTTCAACGAGCAGTACTTC.

V and J are TRBV25-1 and TRBJ1-1, with TRBD1 as a possible D gene (5 bases). Trimming removed 4 bases at V and 5 bases at J, with 17 bases between. This CDR3 is 15 amino acids long. Germline V gives CDR1 MGHDK, CDR2 SYGVNS. CDR3 coding DNA: TGTGCCAGCAGTGTTCGGGGCCACGGGGGTACTGAAGCTTTCTTT. Protein product: CASSVRGHGGTEAFF.

V and J are TRBV5-1 and TRBJ2-7, with TRBD1 as a possible D gene (5 bases). Germline V gene data show CDR1 as SGHRS and CDR2 as YFSETQ. Trimming cost V 0 bases and J 5 bases, with 6 bases left between them. The CDR3 is made up of 12 amino acids. In nucleotides, the CDR3 is TGCGCCAGCAGCTTGGAAGGGGACGAGCAGTACTTC. This encodes CASSLEGDEQYF.

The gene calls are TRBV12-5 and TRBJ1-1; D gene unclear. The CDR3 runs 12 residues. V was clipped by 6 bases and J by 3 bases, with 8 bases between them. The germline V gene has CDR1 LGHNT and CDR2 FRNRAP. The CDR3, as DNA: TGTGCTAGTGGCCGCGGAGACACTGAAGCTTTCTTT. Its protein product is CASGRGDTEAFF.

This chain links TRBV19 with TRBJ1-1; the D gene is possibly TRBD1 (5 bases). The CDR3 runs 14 residues. Trimming left V 3 bases short and J 2 bases short, with 10 bases between. CDR1 is LNHDA and CDR2 is SQIVND in the germline V gene (reference sequence). CDR3 amino acids: CASSMGQVNTEAFF. CDR3 nucleotide sequence: TGTGCCAGTAGTATGGGGCAGGTCAACACTGAAGCTTTCTTT.

The chain has TRBV7-9 and TRBJ1-6; 8 positions match TRBD1. Germline lookup yields CDR1 SEHNR and CDR2 FQNEAQ (reference sequence). J was trimmed by 9 bases and V by 4 bases; bases with no gene match: 8. The CDR3 spans 15 residues. CDR3 bases: TGTGCCAGCAGCTACCTCCCCGGGACAGGTTCACCCCTCCACTTT. This sequence encodes CASSYLPGTGSPLHF.

The table lists this clone with a count of one. The gene calls are TRBV4-1 and TRBJ2-4; a possible D gene is TRBD2 (6 bases). Germline-derived CDR1 and CDR2 are MGHRA and YSYEKL. The germline V and J ends were trimmed by 1 base and 5 bases, with 12 bases remaining between them. CDR3 length: 15 residues. In nucleotides, the CDR3 is TGCGCCAGCAGCCAAGGGGTTGGGAGGCAAAACATTCAGTACTTC. Its protein product is CASSQGVGRQNIQYF.

This clone showed up just a few times. This chain joins TRBV25-1 and TRBJ1-1; D is perhaps TRBD1 (5 bases). With 0 bases removed from V and 6 bases from J, the gap between germline ends came to 11 bases. Germline CDR1 reads MGHDK; CDR2 reads SYGVNS. There are 14 residues in the CDR3. This CDR3 reads CASSEYGAIAEAFF. Here the CDR3 DNA reads TGTGCCAGCAGTGAATATGGGGCTATAGCTGAAGCTTTCTTT.

V gene TRBV4-1 combines with J gene TRBJ1-4; D not resolved. The CDR3 length is 13 residues. The germline V gene has CDR1 MGHRA and CDR2 YSYEKL. Trimming removed 2 bases at V and 8 bases at J, with 9 bases between. The CDR3 bases are TGCGCCAGCAGCCAATACAGCAGGGAAAAACTGTTTTTT. Translated: CASSQYSREKLFF.

CDR3 sequence (DNA): TGCGCCAGCAGCTTGGGACAGGGGGCTAACTATGGCTACACCTTC. It encodes CASSLGQGANYGYTF. The chain couples TRBV5-1 to TRBJ1-2, with 9 bases that match TRBD1. The CDR3 loop spans 15 amino acids. After removal of 0 bases from V and 0 bases from J, the junction contained 0 bases not matched to a gene. In germline, CDR1 is SGHRS, CDR2 YFSETQ. The full variable domain, rest sourced from reference TRBV5-1 and TRBJ1-2, is KAGVTQTPRYLIKTRGQQVTLSCSPISGHRSVSWYQQTPGQGLQFLFEYFSETQRNKGNFPGRFSGRQFSNSRSEMNVSTLELGDSALYLCASSLGQGANYGYTFGSGTRLTVV.

To note about this clone: The sample contains more than one DNA sequence encoding this CDR3. The V gene is TRBV7-2, the J gene TRBJ2-1; 11 bases agree with TRBD2. Germline CDR1 is SGHTA and CDR2 is FQGNSA. The CDR3 has 19 residues. V was clipped by 5 bases and J by 8 bases; unmatched bases: 20. CDR3 loop: CASSHFRFSGGAGGDEQFF. The CDR3 DNA is TGTGCCAGCAGCCACTTTCGGTTTAGCGGGGGGGCGGGGGGCGATGAGCAGTTCTTC.

This chain links TRBV11-2 with TRBJ2-3, with 11 nucleotides matching TRBD2. The CDR3 has 19 residues. The germline V gene encodes CDR1 SGHAT and CDR2 FQNNGV. V lost 3 bases to trimming and J lost 3 bases; unmatched junction nucleotides: 14. The CDR3 DNA is TGTGCCAGCAGCTTCGGGTTAACGGCTAGCGGGGGGAATACAGATACGCAGTATTTT. Protein: CASSFGLTASGGNTDTQYF.

V and J are TRBV27 and TRBJ1-2, with D tentatively TRBD1 (6 bases). V was shortened by 8 bases and J by 8 bases, with 21 bases between the two germline ends. The CDR3 length is 14 residues. The germline CDR1 and CDR2 sequences are MNHEY and SMNVEV (reference sequence). The CDR3 bases are TGTGCCAGCGGCGAGGGGGGGGCTGGTAGGGGCTACACCTTC. Translation gives CASGEGGAGRGYTF.

The rearrangement links TRBV12-5 to TRBJ1-5; D is possibly TRBD1 (6 bases). V was shortened by 4 bases and J by 1 base, with 11 bases between the two germline ends. Germline V lookup: CDR1 LGHNT, CDR2 FRNRAP. This CDR3 has 15 amino acids. CDR3 amino acids: CASGWGGGSNQPQHF. DNA for the CDR3: TGTGCTAGTGGTTGGGGAGGGGGAAGCAATCAGCCCCAGCATTTT.

The chain has TRBV11-2 and TRBJ2-1, with 8 bases fitting TRBD1. The germline V gene has CDR1 SGHAT and CDR2 FQNNGV. The CDR3 runs 14 residues. The junction had 7 bases not matched to a gene; V was cut back by 5 bases and J by 7 bases. CDR3 loop: CASSPWTGRNEQFF. The CDR3 region has the DNA TGTGCCAGCAGCCCTTGGACAGGGAGGAATGAGCAGTTCTTC.

The J gene is TRBJ2-2, the V gene TRBV7-2; 7 bases align to TRBD1. CDR3 length: 15 residues. CDR1 SGHTA and CDR2 FQGNSA come from the germline V gene. The junction had 5 bases not matched to a gene; V was cut back by 7 bases and J by 0 bases. CDR3 nucleotide sequence: TGTGCCAGCACCCTGGGGACAGCGAACACCGGGGAGCTGTTTTTT. Protein: CASTLGTANTGELFF.